What follows are 14 T cell receptor beta chains derived from one specimen sequenced in a study of blood T cell repertoires in COVID-19. Libraries were prepared by immunoSEQ multiplex PCR; TCRdb keeps only in-frame clonotypes and omits some of them. The sample has 150,000 or so clones; roughly four fifths are singletons. The material sequenced was peripheral blood. These receptor sequences come from a woman of 80 years or more with active or convalescent COVID-19.

The chain carries TRBV9 and TRBJ2-5; 9 bases align to TRBD1. Unmatched junction bases numbered 9, after V lost 4 bases and J lost 5 bases. Germline CDR1 SGDLS, CDR2 YYNGEE. CDR3 size: 15 residues. CDR3: CASSFNTGGRETQYF. The CDR3 nucleotides read TGTGCCAGCAGCTTCAACACAGGGGGCAGGGAGACCCAGTACTTC.

The CDR3 nucleotides are TGTGCCAGCAGCTACAGGGTTGGTCGGGATACGCAGTATTTT. As protein: CASSYRVGRDTQYF. The rearrangement uses TRBV13 and TRBJ2-3; a possible D gene is TRBD1 (6 bases). There are 14 residues in the CDR3. V lost 4 bases to trimming and J lost 6 bases, with 14 bases between them. Germline values: CDR1 PRHDT, CDR2 FYEKMQ (reference sequence).

The chain has TRBV3-1 (or the pseudogene TRBV3-2) and TRBJ2-5; 9 nucleotides align to TRBD2. Trimming removed 1 base from V and 5 bases from J; junction bases left unmatched: 5. The CDR3 runs to 15 residues. Germline values: CDR1 LGHDT, CDR2 YNNKEL (reference sequence). CDR3 DNA: TGTGCCAGCAGCCAAGGGCGGGGGGGCCTGGAGACCCAGTACTTC. Its protein product is CASSQGRGGLETQYF.

V gene TRBV13 combines with J gene TRBJ1-2; 10 nucleotides agree with TRBD1. Per the germline V gene, CDR1 is PRHDT and CDR2 is FYEKMQ (reference sequence). The CDR3 consists of 14 residues. V gave up 4 bases and J gave up 4 bases; unmatched junction bases: 3. The CDR3 loop reads CASSSRTGGYGYTF. The CDR3 DNA follows: TGTGCCAGCAGCTCGAGGACAGGGGGCTATGGCTACACCTTC.

This clone is a singleton in its sample. The chain joins TRBV15 to TRBJ1-3; D gene unclear. Germline V gene data show CDR1 as LNHNV and CDR2 as YYDKDF (reference sequence). The CDR3 runs to 14 residues. V was pared by 4 bases and J by 3 bases, with 10 bases between. CDR3 sequence (DNA): TGTGCCACCAGCACTAGTGTGGGTGGAAACACCATATATTTT. Its protein product is CATSTSVGGNTIYF.

The rearrangement uses TRBV7-2 and TRBJ1-3; D perhaps matches TRBD1 (6 bases). Germline CDR1 reads SGHTA; CDR2 reads FQGNSA. The CDR3 is made up of 16 amino acids. The V and J ends lost 2 bases and 0 bases respectively, with 11 bases between them. The CDR3 DNA reads as TGTGCCAGCAGCTTAATCAGGGGACGCTCTGGAAACACCATATATTTT. As protein: CASSLIRGRSGNTIYF.

V gene TRBV19 combines with J gene TRBJ2-7, with D perhaps TRBD1 (6 bases). CDR1 LNHDA and CDR2 SQIVND come from the germline V gene (reference sequence). The ends were cut back, 6 bases at V and 0 bases at J, with 15 bases in the middle. CDR3 length: 15 residues. DNA for the CDR3: TGTGCCAGTAGAACGACAGGAGCTCTCTCCTACGAGCAGTACTTC. Translated, it gives CASRTTGALSYEQYF.

J is TRBJ1-2 and V is TRBV7-2; the match to TRBD1 covers 8 bases. Germline CDR1 SGHTA, CDR2 FQGNSA. V lost 3 bases, J lost 3 bases, and 3 bases stayed unmatched. The CDR3 length is 14 residues. CDR3 nucleotides: TGTGCCAGCAGCTTCCAGGGGGCTGACTATGGCTACACCTTC. The encoded protein is CASSFQGADYGYTF.

The V gene is TRBV28, the J gene TRBJ2-3, with 7 bases that match TRBD1. In germline, CDR1 is MDHEN, CDR2 SYDVKM. J gave up 7 bases and V 6 bases, and 4 bases lay outside the gene matches. This CDR3 is 12 amino acids long. CDR3 nucleotides: TGTGCCAGCAGGGGGGACAGTCATACGCAGTATTTT. Translated, it gives CASRGDSHTQYF.

The CDR3 region is CASSQTGGATNEKLFF. The CDR3 DNA is TGTGCCAGCAGCCAGACAGGGGGCGCAACTAATGAAAAACTGTTTTTT. The chain joins TRBV4-2 to TRBJ1-4, with 10 bases aligning to TRBD1. Germline loops: CDR1 LGHNA, CDR2 YNFKEQ. The V and J ends lost 3 bases and 0 bases, in that order; junction bases with no gene match: 1. The CDR3 loop spans 16 amino acids.

This clone was detected a few times. The V call is TRBV4-1, the J call TRBJ2-7; D gene ambiguous. Trimming left V 5 bases short and J 2 bases short, with 7 bases between. The CDR3 runs 12 residues. From germline, CDR1 is MGHRA and CDR2 YSYEKL. The CDR3 DNA follows: TGCGCCAGCAGCTCACAGACCTACGAGCAGTACTTC. Its protein product is CASSSQTYEQYF.

The chain carries TRBV2 and TRBJ2-3; possibly TRBD2 for D (6 bases). Germline V gene sequence: CDR1 SNHLY, CDR2 FYNNEI. V was trimmed by 11 bases and J by 0 bases, leaving 12 bases between them. The CDR3 totals 13 residues. The CDR3 DNA sequence: TGTGCCGGGACTTGGGGGAGCACAGATACGCAGTATTTT. This gives the protein CAGTWGSTDTQYF.

Comments on this clone: Its ends do not fully match the called genes, so a read error is possible. The chain is built from TRBV9 and TRBJ2-3, with 8 bases that match TRBD2. Germline V lookup: CDR1 SGDLS, CDR2 YYNGEE. The CDR3 runs 15 residues. The CDR3 DNA follows: TGTGCCACCAGCTTCAGGTCGGGGGGGGGAGATACGCAGTATTTT. Its protein is CATSFRSGGGDTQYF.

The V gene is TRBV6-4, the J gene TRBJ2-2; 8 bases line up with TRBD1. The CDR3 has 16 residues. CDR1 is MRHNA and CDR2 is SNTAGT in the germline V gene. With V trimmed by 6 bases and J by 1 base, 7 bases remained unmatched. The CDR3 reads CASRAMTGENTGELFF. In DNA, the CDR3 is TGTGCCAGCAGAGCGATGACAGGGGAGAACACCGGGGAGCTGTTTTTT.